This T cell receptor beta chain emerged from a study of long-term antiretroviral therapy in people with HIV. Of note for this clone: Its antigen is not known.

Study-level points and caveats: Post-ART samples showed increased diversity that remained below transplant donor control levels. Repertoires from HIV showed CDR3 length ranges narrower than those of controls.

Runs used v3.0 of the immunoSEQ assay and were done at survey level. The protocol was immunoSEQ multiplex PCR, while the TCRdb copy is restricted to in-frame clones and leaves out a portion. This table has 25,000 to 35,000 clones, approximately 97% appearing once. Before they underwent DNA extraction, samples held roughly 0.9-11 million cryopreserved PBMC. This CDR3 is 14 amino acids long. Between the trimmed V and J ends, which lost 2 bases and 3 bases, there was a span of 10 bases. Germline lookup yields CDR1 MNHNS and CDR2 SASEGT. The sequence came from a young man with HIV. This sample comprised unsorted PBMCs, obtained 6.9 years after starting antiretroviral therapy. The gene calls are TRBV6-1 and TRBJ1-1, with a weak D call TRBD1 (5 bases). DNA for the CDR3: TGTGCCAGCAGTGAAAGCGGGGGGGACACTGAAGCTTTCTTT. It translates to CASSESGGDTEAFF.